This T cell receptor (beta chain) was recovered during a study of sequential checkpoint blockade in melanoma. Study overall: Under 25 patients had matched tumor biopsies before treatment and at week 13 after nivolumab or ipilimumab alone. Study results and limitations: For nivolumab-first patients, baseline tumor clonality was associated with response.

Treatment given: randomized to nivolumab then ipilimumab (arm A) or the reverse (arm B). Germline assignment: CDR1 SGHTA and CDR2 FQGNSA. V dropped 6 bases and J dropped 3 bases, with 11 bases sitting between them. The CDR3 is 13 residues long. The data were produced by immunoSEQ multiplex PCR, yet TCRdb's version contains in-frame clones alone and is incomplete. The sample carries approximately 10,000 clones, roughly 29% recorded once. Points on this clone: The target antigen is unknown.

The sequences come from tumor tissue (inferred from file names), collected from a patient given nivolumab and ipilimumab in sequence. The chain has TRBV7-2 and TRBJ1-1, with TRBD1 as a possible D gene (5 bases). The clonotype comes from a human donor with melanoma. The CDR3 spells CASSVGAHTEAFF. The DNA of the CDR3 is TGTGCCAGCAGTGTAGGGGCGCACACTGAAGCTTTCTTT. The full variable domain, in which reference TRBV7-2 and TRBJ1-1 provide the parts outside the CDR3, is GAGVSQSPSNKVTEKGKDVELRCDPISGHTALYWYRQSLGQGLEFLIYFQGNSAPDKSGLPSDRFSAERTGGSVSTLTIQRTQQEDSAVYLCASSVGAHTEAFFGQGTRLTVV.